This T cell receptor (beta chain) comes out of a study of blood T cell repertoires in COVID-19. Original handling: Using reference gene primer amplification, nucleated cell counts were estimated. Sequencing used immunoSEQ multiplex PCR; TCRdb keeps in-frame clones, though not all of them. D and trimming come from the DNA, and the V and J calls and clone size come from that table. The sample holds 140,000 to 150,000 clones; around 90% are singletons and the top ten take 1.5% to 2%. Per the germline V gene, CDR1 is KGHDR and CDR2 is SFDVKD. The CDR3 spans 12 residues. Trimming removed 4 bases at V and 4 bases at J, with 7 bases between.

This TCR came from a man aged 65 to 79 with acute or convalescent COVID-19. The sample comprised peripheral blood. The chain employs TRBV24-1 and TRBJ2-7, with a possible D match to TRBD2 (6 bases). The CDR3 sequence: CATSEEGYEQYF. DNA of the CDR3: TGTGCCACCAGTGAGGAGGGTTACGAGCAGTACTTC.